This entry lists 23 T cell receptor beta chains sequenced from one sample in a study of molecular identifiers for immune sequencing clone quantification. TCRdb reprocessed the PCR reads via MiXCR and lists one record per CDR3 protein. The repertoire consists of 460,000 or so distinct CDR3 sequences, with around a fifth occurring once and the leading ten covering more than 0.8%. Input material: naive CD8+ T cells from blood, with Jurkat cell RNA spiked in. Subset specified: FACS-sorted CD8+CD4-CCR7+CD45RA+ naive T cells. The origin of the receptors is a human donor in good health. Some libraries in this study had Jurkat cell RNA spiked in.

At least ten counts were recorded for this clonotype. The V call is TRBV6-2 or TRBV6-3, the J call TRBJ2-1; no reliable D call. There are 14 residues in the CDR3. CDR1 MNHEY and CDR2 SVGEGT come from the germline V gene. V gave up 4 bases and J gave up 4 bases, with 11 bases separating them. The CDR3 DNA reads TGTGCCAGCAGTTCCAAAGATGAATACAATGAGCAGTTCTTC. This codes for CASSSKDEYNEQFF.

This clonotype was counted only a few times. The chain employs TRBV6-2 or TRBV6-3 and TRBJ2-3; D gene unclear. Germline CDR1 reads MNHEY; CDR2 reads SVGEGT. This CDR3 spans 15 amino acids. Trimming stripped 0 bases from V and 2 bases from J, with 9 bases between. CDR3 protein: CASSYSSQITDTQYF. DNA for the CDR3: TGTGCCAGCAGTTACTCGTCGCAGATCACAGATACGCAGTATTTT.

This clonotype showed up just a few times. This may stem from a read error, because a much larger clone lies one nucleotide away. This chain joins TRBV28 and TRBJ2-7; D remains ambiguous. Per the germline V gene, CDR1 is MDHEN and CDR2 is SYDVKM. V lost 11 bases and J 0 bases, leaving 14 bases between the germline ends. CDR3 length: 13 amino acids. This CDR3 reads CAGLGESSYEQYF. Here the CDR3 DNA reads TGTGCCGGCTTGGGCGAAAGCTCCTACGAGCAGTACTTC.

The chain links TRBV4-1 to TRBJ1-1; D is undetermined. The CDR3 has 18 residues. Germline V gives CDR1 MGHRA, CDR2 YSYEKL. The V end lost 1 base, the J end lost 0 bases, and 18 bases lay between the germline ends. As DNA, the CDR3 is TGCGCCAGCAGCCAAGCGGGTCCTCATAATCCAATGAACACTGAAGCTTTCTTT. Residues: CASSQAGPHNPMNTEAFF.

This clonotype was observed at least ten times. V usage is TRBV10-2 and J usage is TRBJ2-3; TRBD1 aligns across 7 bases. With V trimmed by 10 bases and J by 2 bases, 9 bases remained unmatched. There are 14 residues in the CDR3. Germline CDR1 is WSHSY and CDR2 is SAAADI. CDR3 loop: CATHPDRATDTQYF. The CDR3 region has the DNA TGCGCCACCCACCCCGACAGGGCCACAGATACGCAGTATTTT.

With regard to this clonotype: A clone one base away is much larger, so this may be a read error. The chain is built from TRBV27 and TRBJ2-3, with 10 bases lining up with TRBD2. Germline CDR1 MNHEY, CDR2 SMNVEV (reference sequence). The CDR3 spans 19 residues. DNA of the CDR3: TGTGTCAGCGGCAGCGGGGGGGCCCAAATTCTCTTTGGCACAGATACGCAGTATTTT. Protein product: CVSGSGGAQILFGTDTQYF.

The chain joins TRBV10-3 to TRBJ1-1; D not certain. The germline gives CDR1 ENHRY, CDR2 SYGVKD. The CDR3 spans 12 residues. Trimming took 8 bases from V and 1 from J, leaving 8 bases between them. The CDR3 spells CAIGGGNTEAFF. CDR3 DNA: TGTGCCATCGGTGGAGGGAACACTGAAGCTTTCTTT.

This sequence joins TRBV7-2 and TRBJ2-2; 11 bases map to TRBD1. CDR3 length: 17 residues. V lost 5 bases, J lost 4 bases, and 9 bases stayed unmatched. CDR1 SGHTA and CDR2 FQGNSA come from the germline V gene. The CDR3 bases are TGTGCCAGCAGCAACTGGGACAGGGGGACGGTCACCGGGGAGCTGTTTTTT. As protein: CASSNWDRGTVTGELFF. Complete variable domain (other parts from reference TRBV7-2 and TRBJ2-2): GAGVSQSPSNKVTEKGKDVELRCDPISGHTALYWYRQSLGQGLEFLIYFQGNSAPDKSGLPSDRFSAERTGGSVSTLTIQRTQQEDSAVYLCASSNWDRGTVTGELFFGEGSRLTVL.

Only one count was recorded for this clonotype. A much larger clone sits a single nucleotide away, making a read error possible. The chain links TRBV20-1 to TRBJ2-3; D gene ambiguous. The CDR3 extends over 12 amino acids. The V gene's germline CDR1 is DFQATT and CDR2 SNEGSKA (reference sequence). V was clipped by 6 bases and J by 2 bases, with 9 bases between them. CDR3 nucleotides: TGCAGTGCCAGGTATATCACAGATACGCAGTATTTT. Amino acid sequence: CSARYITDTQYF.

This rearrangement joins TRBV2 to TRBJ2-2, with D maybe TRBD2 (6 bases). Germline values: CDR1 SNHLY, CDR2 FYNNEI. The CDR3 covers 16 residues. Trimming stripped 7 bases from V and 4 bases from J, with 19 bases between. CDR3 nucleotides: TGTGCCAGCACTGGGACTCTTCAGTTTCCCACCGGGGAGCTGTTTTTT. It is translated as CASTGTLQFPTGELFF.

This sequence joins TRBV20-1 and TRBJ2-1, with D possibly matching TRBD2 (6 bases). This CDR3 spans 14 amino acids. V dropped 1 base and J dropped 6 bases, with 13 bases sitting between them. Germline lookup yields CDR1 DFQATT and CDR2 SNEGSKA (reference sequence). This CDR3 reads CSARGRVLANEQFF. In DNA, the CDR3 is TGCAGTGCTAGAGGGAGGGTGCTTGCCAATGAGCAGTTCTTC.

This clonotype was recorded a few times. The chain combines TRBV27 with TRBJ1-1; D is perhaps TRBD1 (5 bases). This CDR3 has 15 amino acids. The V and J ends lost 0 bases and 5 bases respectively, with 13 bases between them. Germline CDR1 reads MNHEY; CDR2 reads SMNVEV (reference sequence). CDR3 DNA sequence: TGTGCCAGCAGTTTATCCCAGGGCTTGGAGACTGAAGCTTTCTTT. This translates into CASSLSQGLETEAFF.

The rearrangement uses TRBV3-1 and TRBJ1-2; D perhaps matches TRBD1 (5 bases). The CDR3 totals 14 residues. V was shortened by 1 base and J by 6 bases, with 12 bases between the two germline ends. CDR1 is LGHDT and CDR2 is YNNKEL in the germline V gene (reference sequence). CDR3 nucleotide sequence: TGTGCCAGCAGCCAAGTCCAGGGAGGGGATGGCTACACCTTC. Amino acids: CASSQVQGGDGYTF.

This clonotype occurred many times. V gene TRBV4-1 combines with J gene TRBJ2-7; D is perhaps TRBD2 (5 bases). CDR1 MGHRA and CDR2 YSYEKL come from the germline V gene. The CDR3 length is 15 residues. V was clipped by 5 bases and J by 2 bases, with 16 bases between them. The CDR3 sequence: CASSGRRSAAYEQYF. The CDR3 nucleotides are TGCGCCAGCAGCGGCCGGAGGTCGGCAGCCTACGAGCAGTACTTC.

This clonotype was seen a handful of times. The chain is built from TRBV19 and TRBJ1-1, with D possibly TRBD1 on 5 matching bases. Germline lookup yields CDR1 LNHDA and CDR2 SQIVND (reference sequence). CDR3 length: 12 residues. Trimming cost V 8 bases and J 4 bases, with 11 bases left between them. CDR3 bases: TGTGCCAGTCAAACGGGACTCACTGAAGCTTTCTTT. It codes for CASQTGLTEAFF.

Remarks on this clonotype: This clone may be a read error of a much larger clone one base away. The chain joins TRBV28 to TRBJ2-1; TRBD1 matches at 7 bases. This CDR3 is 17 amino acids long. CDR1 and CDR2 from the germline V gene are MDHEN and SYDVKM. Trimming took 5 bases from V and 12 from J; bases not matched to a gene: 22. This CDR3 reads CASSPPGTVPPTDGQFF. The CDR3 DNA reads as TGTGCCAGCAGTCCCCCCGGGACAGTTCCTCCTACCGATGGGCAGTTCTTC.

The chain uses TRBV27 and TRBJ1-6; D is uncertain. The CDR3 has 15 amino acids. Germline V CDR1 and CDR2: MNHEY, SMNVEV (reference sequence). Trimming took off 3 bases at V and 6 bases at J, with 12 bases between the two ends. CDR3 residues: CASSFFEGVNSPLHF. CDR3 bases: TGTGCCAGCAGTTTTTTTGAGGGCGTTAATTCACCCCTCCACTTT.

The CDR3 DNA follows: TGTGCCAGCAGTGTTGCAGGGGTACAGCCCCAGCATTTT. Translating it yields CASSVAGVQPQHF. The chain recombines TRBV13 with TRBJ1-5; a weak D match, TRBD1 (6 bases). Germline V CDR1 and CDR2: PRHDT, FYEKMQ (reference sequence). V gave up 6 bases and J gave up 7 bases, with 13 bases separating them. The CDR3 has 13 residues.

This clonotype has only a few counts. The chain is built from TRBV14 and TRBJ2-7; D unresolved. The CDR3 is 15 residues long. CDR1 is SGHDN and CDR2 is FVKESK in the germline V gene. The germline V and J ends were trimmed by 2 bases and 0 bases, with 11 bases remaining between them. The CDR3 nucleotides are TGTGCCAGCAGCCAACGGGCCACACCCTCCTACGAGCAGTACTTC. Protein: CASSQRATPSYEQYF. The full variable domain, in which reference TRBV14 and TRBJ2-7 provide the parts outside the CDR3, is EAGVTQFPSHSVIEKGQTVTLRCDPISGHDNLYWYRRVMGKEIKFLLHFVKESKQDESGMPNNRFLAERTGGTYSTLKVQPAELEDSGVYFCASSQRATPSYEQYFGPGTRLTVT.

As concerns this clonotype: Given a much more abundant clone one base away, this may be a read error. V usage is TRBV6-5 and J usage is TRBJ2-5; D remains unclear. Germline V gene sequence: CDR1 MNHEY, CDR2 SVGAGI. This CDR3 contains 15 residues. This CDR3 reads CASTPLTAHQETQHF. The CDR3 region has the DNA TGTGCCAGCACCCCCCTAACAGCTCACCAAGAGACCCAGCACTTC.

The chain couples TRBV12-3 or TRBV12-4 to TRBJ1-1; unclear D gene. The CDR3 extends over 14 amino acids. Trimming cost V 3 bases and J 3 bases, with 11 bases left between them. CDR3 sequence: CASSFGKLDTEAFF. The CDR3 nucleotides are TGTGCCAGCAGTTTCGGAAAGCTGGACACTGAAGCTTTCTTT.

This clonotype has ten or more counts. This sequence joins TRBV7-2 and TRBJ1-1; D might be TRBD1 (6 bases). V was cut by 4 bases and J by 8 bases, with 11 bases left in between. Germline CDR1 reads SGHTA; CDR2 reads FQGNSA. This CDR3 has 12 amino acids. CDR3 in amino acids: CASSSGVLEAFF. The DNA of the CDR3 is TGTGCCAGCAGCTCAGGGGTCCTAGAAGCTTTCTTT.

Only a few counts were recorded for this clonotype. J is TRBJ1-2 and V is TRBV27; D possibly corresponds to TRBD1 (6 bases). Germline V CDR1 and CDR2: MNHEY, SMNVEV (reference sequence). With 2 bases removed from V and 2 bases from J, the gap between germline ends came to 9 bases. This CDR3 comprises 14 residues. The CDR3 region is CASSLVGANYGYTF. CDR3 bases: TGTGCCAGCAGTTTAGTGGGGGCGAACTATGGCTACACCTTC.